Each of the 10 T cell receptor beta chains below was sequenced from the same sample in a study of control samples from healthy donors and cancer patients. Measured with immunoSEQ multiplex PCR; TCRdb has only the in-frame clones, and not every one. This table has 90,000 to 110,000 clones, 83% appearing once. Source material: blood. These receptor sequences come from a woman aged 45-60 years in good health.

The chain employs TRBV19 and TRBJ2-7; 11 nucleotides line up with TRBD1. The germline V gene has CDR1 LNHDA and CDR2 SQIVND (reference sequence). The CDR3 contains 14 residues. Unmatched junction bases numbered 6, after V lost 4 bases and J lost 7 bases. The CDR3 spells CASSTDRGRWEQYF. In DNA form, the CDR3 reads TGTGCCAGTAGTACGGACAGGGGGCGTTGGGAGCAGTACTTC. Together with reference TRBV19 and TRBJ2-7, the CDR3 gives the full variable domain: DGGITQSPKYLFRKEGQNVTLSCEQNLNHDAMYWYRQDPGQGLRLIYYSQIVNDFQKGDIAEGYSVSREKKESFPLTVTSAQKNPTAFYLCASSTDRGRWEQYFGPGTRLTVT.

J is TRBJ2-7 and V is TRBV10-3, with 9 nucleotides matching TRBD2. J lost 3 bases, V lost 7 bases, and 7 bases had no gene match. The CDR3 runs to 14 residues. Germline V CDR1 and CDR2: ENHRY, SYGVKD. The CDR3 coding sequence is TGTGCCATCAATAGCGGGAGAGAAAGCTACGAGCAGTACTTC. Translation gives CAINSGRESYEQYF.

The V and J genes are TRBV3-1 (or the pseudogene TRBV3-2) and TRBJ1-2, with 10 bases identical to TRBD1. Germline CDR1 is LGHDT and CDR2 is YNNKEL (reference sequence). V gave up 5 bases and J gave up 4 bases; unmatched junction bases: 10. The CDR3 totals 16 residues. CDR3 loop: CASSLTGTGVSYGYTF. The CDR3 DNA reads TGTGCCAGCAGCTTAACTGGGACAGGGGTCAGCTATGGCTACACCTTC.

J is TRBJ2-1 and V is TRBV29-1; 12 bases are a match to TRBD2. J gave up 1 base and V 4 bases, and 5 bases lay outside the gene matches. Germline CDR1 is SQVTM and CDR2 is ANQGSEA. The CDR3 spans 16 residues. Written as DNA, the CDR3 is TGCAGCGTTGGGGGGACTAGCGGGTCGTCCTACAATGAGCAGTTCTTC. Protein sequence: CSVGGTSGSSYNEQFF.

The gene calls are TRBV14 and TRBJ2-7; no clear D gene. V was shortened by 0 bases and J by 1 base, with 4 bases between the two germline ends. The length of the CDR3 is 13 residues. Germline V lookup: CDR1 SGHDN, CDR2 FVKESK. The CDR3 coding sequence is TGTGCCAGCAGCCAAGACACTTCCTACGAGCAGTACTTC. It specifies CASSQDTSYEQYF.

V usage is TRBV5-1 and J usage is TRBJ1-4, with TRBD1 matching 7 bases. There are 15 residues in the CDR3. V lost 0 bases and J lost 3; bases outside the gene matches: 2. CDR1 is SGHRS and CDR2 is YFSETQ in the germline V gene. CDR3 bases: TGCGCCAGCAGCTTGGAAGGGGGCGCTAATGAAAAACTGTTTTTT. Protein: CASSLEGGANEKLFF.

This chain connects TRBV5-1 to TRBJ1-4; D gene unclear. This CDR3 comprises 15 residues. Per germline, CDR1 SGHRS and CDR2 YFSETQ. Trimming took off 4 bases at V and 2 bases at J, with 12 bases between the two ends. CDR3 nucleotides: TGCGCCAGCAGCCGGAGTGGTGGTACTAATGAAAAACTGTTTTTT. Translated, it gives CASSRSGGTNEKLFF.

In regard to this clone: Different DNA sequences within this sample yield the same CDR3. This chain joins TRBV7-2 and TRBJ2-2, with 12 bases fitting TRBD2. V was clipped by 3 bases and J by 5 bases; unmatched bases: 4. The CDR3 spans 16 residues. Looked up from germline, CDR1 is SGHTA and CDR2 is FQGNSA. The CDR3 loop reads CASSFSSGRVTGELFF. CDR3 DNA: TGTGCCAGCAGCTTCTCTAGCGGGAGGGTTACCGGGGAGCTGTTTTTT.

The chain combines TRBV19 with TRBJ1-2, with D possibly TRBD1 on 5 matching bases. Germline-derived CDR1 and CDR2 are LNHDA and SQIVND (reference sequence). V was cut by 9 bases and J by 3 bases, with 14 bases left in between. There are 13 residues in the CDR3. The chain's CDR3 is CASRDRSDYGYTF. The DNA for the CDR3 is TGTGCCAGCCGGGACCGAAGTGACTATGGCTACACCTTC.

The chain couples TRBV19 to TRBJ1-2, with D possibly TRBD1 on 5 matching bases. Germline CDR1 reads LNHDA; CDR2 reads SQIVND (reference sequence). Trimming removed 4 bases at V and 1 base at J, with 13 bases between. The CDR3 extends over 15 amino acids. The CDR3: CASSTGGTINYGYTF. Here the CDR3 DNA reads TGTGCCAGTAGTACGGGCGGGACGATTAACTATGGCTACACCTTC.